These 29 T cell receptor beta chains came from one sample sequenced in a study of cytomegalovirus exposure and HLA in healthy donors. 13 Jbeta primers and 60 Vbeta primers were used for the PCR. Measured with immunoSEQ multiplex PCR; TCRdb has only the in-frame clones, and not every one. This table has about 160,000 clones, 80% appearing once. Sequenced sample: PBMCs. Every receptor here comes from a man aged 18 to 30 in good health and CMV-seropositive.

This clone was counted between two and nine times. V gene TRBV4-1 combines with J gene TRBJ1-2, with 8 bases aligning to TRBD1. CDR1 is MGHRA, CDR2 YSYEKL, per germline. The CDR3 length is 15 residues. J was trimmed by 5 bases and V by 4 bases; bases with no gene match: 9. The CDR3: CASSPEDREWYGYTF. The CDR3 DNA is TGCGCCAGCAGCCCCGAGGACAGGGAGTGGTATGGCTACACCTTC.

The chain uses TRBV5-4 and TRBJ1-4; 9 bases are a match to TRBD1. This CDR3 spans 15 amino acids. Trimming took 4 bases from V and 6 from J; bases not matched to a gene: 7. CDR1 is SGHNT, CDR2 YYREEE, per germline (reference sequence). CDR3 region: CASSQEGQGDEKLFF. The CDR3 bases are TGTGCCAGCAGCCAGGAGGGACAGGGCGATGAAAAACTGTTTTTT.

A remark on this clone: The junction shows a germline mismatch at one end, possibly a read error. This sequence joins TRBV28 and TRBJ2-1, with 8 positions matching TRBD2. The CDR3 consists of 13 residues. Germline-derived CDR1 and CDR2 are MDHEN and SYDVKM. As DNA, the CDR3 is TGTGCCAGCAGACCGGGAGGGTCAGATGAGCAGCTCTTC. This encodes CASRPGGSDEQLF. Based on the CDR3 plus reference TRBV28 and TRBJ2-1, the full variable domain is DVKVTQSSRYLVKRTGEKVFLECVQDMDHENMFWYRQDPGLGLRLIYFSYDVKMKEKGDIPEGYSVSREKKERFSLILESASTNQTSMYLCASRPGGSDEQLFGPGTRLTVL.

In DNA form, the CDR3 reads TGTGCCAGCAGCCGACCAACTAGTATTGAGCAGTTCTTC. This sequence encodes CASSRPTSIEQFF. This chain connects TRBV6-5 to TRBJ2-1; TRBD2 might be the D (5 bases). This CDR3 is built from 13 residues. Germline V gene data show CDR1 as MNHEY and CDR2 as SVGAGI. Trimming removed 6 bases at V and 9 bases at J, with 15 bases between.

The chain links TRBV4-3 to TRBJ1-3; D is ambiguous. Trimming cost V 0 bases and J 0 bases, with 9 bases left between them. The germline gives CDR1 LGHNA, CDR2 YSLEER. CDR3 length equals 16 residues. CDR3 nucleotide sequence: TGCGCCAGCAGCCAAGATGTCGGGTTCTCTGGAAACACCATATATTTT. Its translation: CASSQDVGFSGNTIYF.

The rearrangement joins TRBV19 to TRBJ2-1; the D is unclear. Germline V gene sequence: CDR1 LNHDA, CDR2 SQIVND (reference sequence). V was pared by 3 bases and J by 4 bases, with 4 bases between. There are 12 residues in the CDR3. The CDR3 DNA is TGTGCCAGTAGTATCGGGTACAATGAGCAGTTCTTC. This codes for CASSIGYNEQFF.

The gene calls are TRBV5-1 and TRBJ1-3; TRBD1 matches 8 bases. Germline values: CDR1 SGHRS, CDR2 YFSETQ. CDR3 length equals 15 residues. The trim removed 5 bases at V and 0 bases at J, leaving 4 bases unmatched. The CDR3 DNA is TGCGCCAGCAGTTGGGACAGGAACTCTGGAAACACCATATATTTT. It is translated as CASSWDRNSGNTIYF.

The V call is TRBV7-8, the J call TRBJ1-4, with a weak D call TRBD1 (6 bases). The V gene lost 5 bases and the J gene lost 8 bases, with 18 bases spanning the gap. The CDR3 consists of 15 residues. Germline CDR1 reads SGHVS; CDR2 reads FQNEAQ. The CDR3 region is CASSQAGGGGEKLFF. In DNA form, the CDR3 reads TGTGCCAGCAGCCAGGCGGGGGGCGGAGGGGAAAAACTGTTTTTT.

The chain couples TRBV7-9 to TRBJ1-4; 10 nucleotides align to TRBD1. This CDR3 is built from 17 residues. V gave up 0 bases and J gave up 6 bases; unmatched junction bases: 7. Germline V lookup: CDR1 SEHNR, CDR2 FQNEAQ (reference sequence). The CDR3, as DNA: TGTGCCAGCAGCTTAGCGCGAAAGACAGGGGGCCATGAAAAACTGTTTTTT. It encodes CASSLARKTGGHEKLFF.

A single count supports this clone. The chain links TRBV7-6 to TRBJ2-3, with TRBD2 identical over 7 bases. CDR3 length equals 16 residues. Germline trimming cut 1 base from V and 2 bases from J; bases unmatched to any gene: 6. CDR1 is SGHVS and CDR2 is FNYEAQ in the germline V gene. CDR3 DNA sequence: TGTGCCAGCAGCTTAGGGGAGGGACTTCCCACAGATACGCAGTATTTT. It yields the protein CASSLGEGLPTDTQYF.

The table lists this clone with a few counts. The rearrangement links TRBV10-2 to TRBJ1-5; D gene unclear. Germline V gives CDR1 WSHSY, CDR2 SAAADI. Deletions cut 2 bases from V and 4 bases from J, with 12 bases between. The CDR3 totals 15 residues. This CDR3 is CASSETHDGNQPQHF. CDR3 bases: TGCGCCAGCAGTGAGACCCACGACGGGAATCAGCCCCAGCATTTT.

This chain connects TRBV19 to TRBJ2-2; D may be TRBD1 (6 bases). The CDR3 is 13 amino acids. Germline loops: CDR1 LNHDA, CDR2 SQIVND (reference sequence). Trimming took off 9 bases at V and 4 bases at J, with 12 bases between the two ends. The CDR3 DNA sequence: TGTGCCAGCTCTCGGACAGTCACCGGGGAGCTGTTTTTT. It codes for CASSRTVTGELFF.

Concerning this clone itself: This CDR3 is also generated by other DNA sequences in the sample. This chain uses TRBV11-2 with TRBJ1-2; a possible D gene is TRBD1 (6 bases). Germline CDR1 and CDR2: SGHAT and FQNNGV. The CDR3 contains 12 residues. The V end lost 1 base, the J end lost 8 bases, and 8 bases lay between the germline ends. The CDR3 reads CASSLAGDGYTF. Here the CDR3 DNA reads TGTGCCAGCAGCTTAGCAGGGGACGGCTACACCTTC.

The rearrangement joins TRBV19 to TRBJ2-1; D possibly corresponds to TRBD1 (5 bases). The CDR3 runs 15 residues. The V end was cut by 5 bases, the J end by 3 bases, with 14 bases between. Germline V gene lookup returns CDR1 LNHDA and CDR2 SQIVND (reference sequence). The CDR3 loop reads CASSAKTAFYNEQFF. CDR3 in DNA: TGTGCCAGTAGTGCTAAGACAGCTTTCTACAATGAGCAGTTCTTC.

The chain joins TRBV13 to TRBJ2-5, with D perhaps matching TRBD2 (6 bases). The assigned J gene may be wrong: the sequence end matches TRBJ2-7 better. The CDR3 contains 15 residues. The germline V gene has CDR1 PRHDT and CDR2 FYEKMQ (reference sequence). This CDR3 is CASSSEWGVDYEQYF. CDR3 DNA: TGTGCCAGCAGCTCTGAGTGGGGGGTGGACTACGAGCAGTACTTC.

V is TRBV6-5 and J is TRBJ1-5, with a possible D match to TRBD1 (6 bases). The CDR3 sequence is 12 residues long. Per germline, CDR1 MNHEY and CDR2 SVGAGI. V was trimmed by 7 bases and J by 9 bases, leaving 13 bases between them. The CDR3, as DNA: TGTGCCAGCACCGACCTACAGGGGCCCCAGCATTTT. This codes for CASTDLQGPQHF.

The chain employs TRBV7-2 and TRBJ1-1, with D possibly TRBD1 on 6 matching bases. V lost 5 bases and J lost 4, with 20 bases in between. The CDR3 is made up of 16 amino acids. The germline V gene has CDR1 SGHTA and CDR2 FQGNSA. CDR3 sequence reads: CASSQQGPGMSTEAFF. As DNA, the CDR3 is TGTGCCAGCAGCCAACAGGGCCCCGGAATGAGCACTGAAGCTTTCTTT.

This chain joins TRBV6-1 and TRBJ1-4, with 9 positions matching TRBD1. CDR1 MNHNS and CDR2 SASEGT come from the germline V gene. The V segment lost 7 bases and the J segment 4 bases; nucleotides outside the gene matches: 7. There are 15 residues in the CDR3. CDR3 region: CASKRTGANNEKLFF. The CDR3 DNA sequence: TGTGCCAGCAAGAGGACAGGGGCTAATAATGAAAAACTGTTTTTT.

V usage is TRBV4-2 and J usage is TRBJ1-1; D unresolved. The CDR3 sequence is 12 residues long. CDR1 is LGHNA and CDR2 is YNFKEQ in the germline V gene. The germline V and J ends were trimmed by 1 base and 4 bases, with 4 bases remaining between them. This CDR3 is CASSQAVTEAFF. In nucleotides, the CDR3 is TGTGCCAGCAGCCAAGCGGTCACTGAAGCTTTCTTT.

This chain connects TRBV5-1 to TRBJ2-1; TRBD2 matches 7 bases. The germline V gene encodes CDR1 SGHRS and CDR2 YFSETQ. The CDR3 is 15 residues long. The ends lost 5 bases at V and 4 bases at J; junction bases unmatched: 9. CDR3 bases: TGCGCCAGCAGTCCCTCGGGAGGTTCTTACAATGAGCAGTTCTTC. It specifies CASSPSGGSYNEQFF.

The gene calls are TRBV27 and TRBJ2-7; 8 positions agree with TRBD1. The CDR3 consists of 14 residues. V lost 3 bases, J lost 3 bases, and 4 bases stayed unmatched. Germline CDR1 and CDR2: MNHEY and SMNVEV (reference sequence). DNA for the CDR3: TGTGCCAGCAGTTTGAGGACAGGGAACTACGAGCAGTACTTC. Its protein product is CASSLRTGNYEQYF.

This clone was seen only a few times. The CDR3 carries no conserved terminal phenylalanine or tryptophan, so it likely arises from a read error. The rearrangement uses TRBV6-1 and TRBJ1-6; D gene ambiguous. CDR1 is MNHNS and CDR2 is SASEGT in the germline V gene. The CDR3 length is 14 residues. Trimming removed 4 bases at V and 13 bases at J, with 17 bases between. The CDR3 bases are TGTGCCAGCAGTGTGTTAGGAGACGGGGTCCCCCTCCACCTT. Its protein product is CASSVLGDGVPLHL.

The chain has TRBV5-1 and TRBJ2-5; possibly TRBD1 for D (6 bases). The CDR3 is 11 residues long. The germline V gene has CDR1 SGHRS and CDR2 YFSETQ. V was shortened by 9 bases and J by 6 bases, with 12 bases between the two germline ends. CDR3 loop: CATTTGKTQYF. The CDR3 nucleotides are TGCGCCACCACCACAGGGAAGACCCAGTACTTC.

The chain is built from TRBV2 and TRBJ1-4; D is ambiguous. Germline CDR1 reads SNHLY; CDR2 reads FYNNEI. Trimming took off 4 bases at V and 5 bases at J, with 8 bases between the two ends. The CDR3 is 13 residues long. This CDR3 is CASSGRTNEKLFF. The DNA for the CDR3 is TGTGCCAGCAGTGGCAGAACGAATGAAAAACTGTTTTTT. Looking up the rest from reference TRBV2 and TRBJ1-4 gives the full variable domain: EPEVTQTPSHQVTQMGQEVILRCVPISNHLYFYWYRQILGQKVEFLVSFYNNEISEKSEIFDDQFSVERPDGSNFTLKIRSTKLEDSAMYFCASSGRTNEKLFFGSGTQLSVL.

The rearrangement joins TRBV7-9 to TRBJ1-1; D may be TRBD1 (6 bases). The germline V gene has CDR1 SEHNR and CDR2 FQNEAQ (reference sequence). The CDR3 consists of 17 residues. The V end lost 5 bases, the J end lost 4 bases, and 23 bases lay between the germline ends. As DNA, the CDR3 is TGTGCCAGCAGCCTCCAGGGGTCCCCATTATTTGTCACTGAAGCTTTCTTT. Amino acids: CASSLQGSPLFVTEAFF.

The chain employs TRBV7-3 and TRBJ1-2, with D maybe TRBD1 (5 bases). With 0 bases removed from V and 8 bases from J, the gap between germline ends came to 10 bases. CDR3 length: 13 amino acids. The germline V gene encodes CDR1 SGHTA and CDR2 FQGTGA. CDR3 DNA: TGTGCCAGCAGCTTAACAGGGGTTGGCGGCTACACCTTC. It yields the protein CASSLTGVGGYTF.

The chain employs TRBV2 and TRBJ1-3; D possibly corresponds to TRBD1 (5 bases). V shed 6 bases and J shed 8 bases, with 11 bases lying between them. Germline V gene lookup returns CDR1 SNHLY and CDR2 FYNNEI. CDR3 length: 12 residues. This CDR3 is CASRDIRDTIYF. DNA for the CDR3: TGTGCCAGCAGGGACATTAGGGACACCATATATTTT. Filled out from reference TRBV2 and TRBJ1-3, the complete variable domain reads EPEVTQTPSHQVTQMGQEVILRCVPISNHLYFYWYRQILGQKVEFLVSFYNNEISEKSEIFDDQFSVERPDGSNFTLKIRSTKLEDSAMYFCASRDIRDTIYFGEGSWLTVV.

The V gene is TRBV5-6, the J gene TRBJ1-5; D is unresolved. Trimming left V 0 bases short and J 3 bases short, with 7 bases between. The length of the CDR3 is 14 residues. In germline, CDR1 is SGHDT, CDR2 YYEEEE. The CDR3 sequence is CASSLGQVNQPQHF. The CDR3 DNA reads as TGTGCCAGCAGCTTGGGACAAGTCAATCAGCCCCAGCATTTT.

V gene TRBV4-2 combines with J gene TRBJ2-7; D not certain. Germline V CDR1 and CDR2: LGHNA, YNFKEQ. The CDR3 is 15 amino acids. Trimming cost V 0 bases and J 4 bases, with 13 bases left between them. For the CDR3, the DNA is TGTGCCAGCAGCCAAGACAAAGCACCCTGGTACGAGCAGTACTTC. This encodes CASSQDKAPWYEQYF.